The T cell receptor (beta chain) under discussion was sequenced for a study of cytomegalovirus exposure and HLA in healthy donors. Looking at the study overall: A subsequent analysis stated that the roughly 130 validation repertoires were run on the same platform as the roughly 670 first-cohort repertoires.

Some clones are missing from TCRdb's copy, which holds only in-frame ones; the method was immunoSEQ multiplex PCR. The profile shows about 130,000 clones, roughly four fifths of them singletons. This CDR3 contains 17 residues. Germline loops: CDR1 SGDLS, CDR2 YYNGEE. Trimming took off 4 bases at V and 0 bases at J, with 18 bases between the two ends. The TCR originated in a man younger than 40 in good health and CMV-seropositive. The genes are TRBV9 and TRBJ2-3, with D perhaps TRBD1 (6 bases). The sequencing sample was made of PBMCs. CDR3 nucleotide sequence: TGTGCCAGCAGCACCCGTGGGGGCGGCCAGAGCACAGATACGCAGTATTTT. Translated, it gives CASSTRGGGQSTDTQYF. Full variable domain (missing parts from reference TRBV9 and TRBJ2-3): DSGVTQTPKHLITATGQRVTLRCSPRSGDLSVYWYQQSLDQGLQFLIQYYNGEERAKGNILERFSAQQFPDLHSELNLSSLELGDSALYFCASSTRGGGQSTDTQYFGPGTRLTVL.